This T cell receptor beta chain appears in the sequencing data of a study of blood T cell repertoires in COVID-19. The overall study: Researchers got acute and convalescent COVID-19 samples from the United States, Italy and Spain.

Per the original data handling: Estimates of nucleated cell counts were drawn from the amplification of reference gene primers. TCRdb's copy holds only in-frame clones and misses some; the assay was immunoSEQ multiplex PCR. D and trimming were read from the DNA, whereas the V and J calls and clone size are those reported in that table. This table has around 250,000 clones, 85% to 90% appearing once. The length of the CDR3 is 14 residues. Germline assignment: CDR1 MNHEY and CDR2 SVGEGT. V dropped 5 bases and J dropped 2; count of bases not matched to a gene: 4. The sequencing sample was made of PBMCs or T cells enriched from blood (not recorded which). The receptor was isolated from a woman aged 50 to 65 who had recovered from COVID-19. The chain is built from TRBV6-2 or TRBV6-3 and TRBJ1-2, with TRBD1 identical over 8 bases. This CDR3 is CASSGTGGNYGYTF. The CDR3 DNA reads as TGTGCCAGCAGTGGGACAGGCGGAAACTATGGCTACACCTTC.